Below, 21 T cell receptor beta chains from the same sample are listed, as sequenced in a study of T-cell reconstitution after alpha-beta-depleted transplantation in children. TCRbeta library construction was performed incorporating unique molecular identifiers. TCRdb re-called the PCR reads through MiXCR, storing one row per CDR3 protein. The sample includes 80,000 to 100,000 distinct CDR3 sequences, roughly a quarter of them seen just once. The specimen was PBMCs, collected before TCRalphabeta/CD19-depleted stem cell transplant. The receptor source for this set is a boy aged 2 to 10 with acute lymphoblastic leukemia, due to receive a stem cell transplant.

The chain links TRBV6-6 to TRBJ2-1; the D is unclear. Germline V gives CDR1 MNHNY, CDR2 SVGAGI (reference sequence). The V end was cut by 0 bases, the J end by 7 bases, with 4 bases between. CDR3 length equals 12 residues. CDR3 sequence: CASSYSRNEQFF. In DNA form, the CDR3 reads TGTGCCAGCAGTTACTCACGGAATGAGCAGTTCTTC.

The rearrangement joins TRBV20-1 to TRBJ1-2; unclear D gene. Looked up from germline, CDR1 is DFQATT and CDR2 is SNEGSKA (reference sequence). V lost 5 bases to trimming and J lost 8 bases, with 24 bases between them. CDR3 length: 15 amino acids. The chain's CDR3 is CSARQSIRADQGYTF. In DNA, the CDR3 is TGCAGTGCTCGCCAAAGCATTCGGGCAGATCAGGGCTACACCTTC.

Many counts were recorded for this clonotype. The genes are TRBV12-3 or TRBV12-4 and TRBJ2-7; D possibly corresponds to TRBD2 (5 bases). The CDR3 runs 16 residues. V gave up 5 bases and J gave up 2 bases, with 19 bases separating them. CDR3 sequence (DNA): TGTGCCAGCAGTCCCGGTAGCGCAGGACGAACCTACGAGCAGTACTTC. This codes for CASSPGSAGRTYEQYF.

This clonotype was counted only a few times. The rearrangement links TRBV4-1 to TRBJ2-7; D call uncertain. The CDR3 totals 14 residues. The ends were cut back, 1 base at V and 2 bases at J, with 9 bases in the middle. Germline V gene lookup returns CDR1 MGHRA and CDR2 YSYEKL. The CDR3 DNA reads TGCGCCAGCAGCCAAGGAGGTCCGGCCTACGAGCAGTACTTC. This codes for CASSQGGPAYEQYF.

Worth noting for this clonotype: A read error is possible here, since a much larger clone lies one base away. The CDR3 DNA sequence: TGTGCCAGCAGTTCACCTAATCAGCCCCCGCATTTT. This codes for CASSSPNQPPHF. This rearrangement joins TRBV28 to TRBJ1-5; D ambiguous. Germline loops: CDR1 MDHEN, CDR2 SYDVKM. The CDR3 consists of 12 residues.

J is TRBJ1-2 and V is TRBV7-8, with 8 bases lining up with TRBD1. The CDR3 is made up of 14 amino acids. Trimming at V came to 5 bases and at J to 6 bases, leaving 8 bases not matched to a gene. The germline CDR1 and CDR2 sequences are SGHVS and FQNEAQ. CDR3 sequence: CASSPNQGADGYTF. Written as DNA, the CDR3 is TGTGCCAGCAGCCCAAACCAGGGGGCGGATGGCTACACCTTC.

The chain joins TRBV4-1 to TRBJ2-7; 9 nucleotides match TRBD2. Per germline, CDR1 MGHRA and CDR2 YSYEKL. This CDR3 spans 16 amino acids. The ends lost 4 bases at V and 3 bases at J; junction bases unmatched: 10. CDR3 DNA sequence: TGCGCCAGCAGCCGGAGAGGCGGGAGGGGTATCTACGAGCAGTACTTC. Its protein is CASSRRGGRGIYEQYF.

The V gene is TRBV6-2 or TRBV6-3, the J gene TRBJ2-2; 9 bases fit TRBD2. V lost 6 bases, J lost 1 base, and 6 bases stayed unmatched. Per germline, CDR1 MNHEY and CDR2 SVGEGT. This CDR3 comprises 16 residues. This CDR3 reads CASSPGTSWNTGELFF. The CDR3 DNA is TGTGCCAGCAGCCCAGGGACTAGCTGGAACACCGGGGAGCTGTTTTTT.

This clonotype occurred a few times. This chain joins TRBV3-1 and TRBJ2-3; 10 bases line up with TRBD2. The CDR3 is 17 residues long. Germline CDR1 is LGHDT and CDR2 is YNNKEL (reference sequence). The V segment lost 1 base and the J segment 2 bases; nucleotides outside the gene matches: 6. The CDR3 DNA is TGTGCCAGCAGCCAAGGGACTAGCGGAGGGGCCACAGATACGCAGTATTTT. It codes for CASSQGTSGGATDTQYF.

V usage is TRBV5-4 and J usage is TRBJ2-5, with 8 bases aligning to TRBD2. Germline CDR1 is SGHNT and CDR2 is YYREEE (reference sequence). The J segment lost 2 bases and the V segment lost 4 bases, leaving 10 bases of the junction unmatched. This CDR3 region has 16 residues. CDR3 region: CASSLPGTRSQETQYF. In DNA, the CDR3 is TGTGCCAGCAGCCTTCCCGGGACTAGAAGTCAAGAGACCCAGTACTTC. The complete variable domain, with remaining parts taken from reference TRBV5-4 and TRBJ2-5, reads ETGVTQSPTHLIKTRGQQVTLRCSSQSGHNTVSWYQQALGQGPQFIFQYYREEENGRGNFPPRFSGLQFPNYSSELNVNALELDDSALYLCASSLPGTRSQETQYFGPGTRLLVL.

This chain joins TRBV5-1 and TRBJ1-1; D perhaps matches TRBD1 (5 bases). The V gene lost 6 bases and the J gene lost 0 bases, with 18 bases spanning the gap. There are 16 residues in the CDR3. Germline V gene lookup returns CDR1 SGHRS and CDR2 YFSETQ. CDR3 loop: CASNLEVGHLNTEAFF. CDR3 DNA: TGCGCCAGCAATTTAGAGGTCGGACACCTGAACACTGAAGCTTTCTTT.

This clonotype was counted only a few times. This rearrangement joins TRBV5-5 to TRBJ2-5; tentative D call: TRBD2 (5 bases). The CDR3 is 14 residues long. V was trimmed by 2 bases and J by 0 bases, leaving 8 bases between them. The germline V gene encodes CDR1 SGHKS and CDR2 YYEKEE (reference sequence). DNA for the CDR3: TGTGCCAGCAGCTTAAGAGGGTACCAAGAGACCCAGTACTTC. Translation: CASSLRGYQETQYF.

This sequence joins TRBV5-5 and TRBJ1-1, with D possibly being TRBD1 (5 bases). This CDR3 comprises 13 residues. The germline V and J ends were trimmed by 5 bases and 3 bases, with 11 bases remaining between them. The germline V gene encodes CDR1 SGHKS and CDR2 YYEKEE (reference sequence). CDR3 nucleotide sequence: TGTGCCAGCAGATTGATGGGGGACACTGAAGCTTTCTTT. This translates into CASRLMGDTEAFF.

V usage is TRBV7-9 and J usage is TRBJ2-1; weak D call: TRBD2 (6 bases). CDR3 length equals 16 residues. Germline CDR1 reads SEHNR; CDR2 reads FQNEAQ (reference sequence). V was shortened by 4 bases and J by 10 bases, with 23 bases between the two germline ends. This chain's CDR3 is CASSSPIPEGPMEQFF. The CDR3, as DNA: TGTGCCAGCAGCTCCCCCATCCCGGAGGGCCCAATGGAGCAGTTCTTC.

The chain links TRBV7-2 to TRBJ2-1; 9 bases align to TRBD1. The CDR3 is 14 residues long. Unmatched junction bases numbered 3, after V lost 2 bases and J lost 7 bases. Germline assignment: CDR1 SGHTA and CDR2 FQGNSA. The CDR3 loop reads CASSLRQGGNEQFF. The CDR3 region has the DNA TGTGCCAGCAGCTTAAGACAGGGGGGGAATGAGCAGTTCTTC.

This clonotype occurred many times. The CDR3: CASSRGGNDEKLFF. CDR3 bases: TGCGCCAGCAGCCGAGGGGGAAATGATGAAAAACTGTTTTTT. The chain uses TRBV5-1 and TRBJ1-4, with a weak D call TRBD1 (6 bases). The CDR3 covers 14 residues. Germline V gives CDR1 SGHRS, CDR2 YFSETQ. Trimming stripped 4 bases from V and 6 bases from J, with 13 bases between.

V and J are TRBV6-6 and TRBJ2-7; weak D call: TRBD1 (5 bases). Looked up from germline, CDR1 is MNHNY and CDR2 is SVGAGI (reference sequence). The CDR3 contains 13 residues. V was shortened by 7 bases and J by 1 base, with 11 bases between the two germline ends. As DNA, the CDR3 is TGTGCCAGCACCGACAGACCGTCCTACGAGCAGTACTTC. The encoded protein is CASTDRPSYEQYF.

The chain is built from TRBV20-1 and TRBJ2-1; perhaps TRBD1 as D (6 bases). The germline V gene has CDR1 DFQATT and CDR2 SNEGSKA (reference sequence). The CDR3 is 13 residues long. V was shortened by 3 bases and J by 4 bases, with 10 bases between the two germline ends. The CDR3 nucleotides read TGCAGTGCTAGCAGGCAGGGGTACAATGAGCAGTTCTTC. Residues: CSASRQGYNEQFF.

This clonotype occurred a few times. CDR3 protein: CASSLEQRSYNEQFF. In nucleotides, the CDR3 is TGTGCCAGCAGCTTGGAGCAGCGGAGCTACAATGAGCAGTTCTTC. The J gene is TRBJ2-1, the V gene TRBV5-6; the D gene is possibly TRBD2 (5 bases). The germline CDR1 and CDR2 sequences are SGHDT and YYEEEE. V was clipped by 0 bases and J by 3 bases, with 10 bases between them. The CDR3 runs to 15 residues. Combining the CDR3 with reference TRBV5-6 and TRBJ2-1 gives the whole variable domain DAGVTQSPTHLIKTRGQQVTLRCSPKSGHDTVSWYQQALGQGPQFIFQYYEEEERQRGNFPDRFSGHQFPNYSSELNVNALLLGDSALYLCASSLEQRSYNEQFFGPGTRLTVL.

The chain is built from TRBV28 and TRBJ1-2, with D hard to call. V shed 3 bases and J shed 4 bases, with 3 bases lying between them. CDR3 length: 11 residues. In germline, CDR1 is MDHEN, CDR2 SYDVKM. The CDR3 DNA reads TGTGCCAGCAGTTTTCGCTATGGCTACACCTTC. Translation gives CASSFRYGYTF.

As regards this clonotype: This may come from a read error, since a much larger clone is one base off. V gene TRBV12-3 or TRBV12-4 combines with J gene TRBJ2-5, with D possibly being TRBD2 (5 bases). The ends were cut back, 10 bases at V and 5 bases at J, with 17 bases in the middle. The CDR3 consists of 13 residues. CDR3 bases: TGTGCCATCAGATCCGAGCGCGGGGAGACCCAGTACTTC. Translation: CAIRSERGETQYF.